This TCR beta chain is drawn from a study of cytomegalovirus exposure and HLA in healthy donors. Using immunoSEQ multiplex PCR, the repertoire was profiled, and TCRdb retains in-frame clones only, with some absent. The sample lists 100,000 to 120,000 clones; around 85% were seen once. The CDR3 runs to 15 residues. V was shortened by 4 bases and J by 8 bases, with 18 bases between the two germline ends. The germline V gene encodes CDR1 SGHNT and CDR2 YYREEE (reference sequence). The study drew the donors from its approximately 120-subject validation cohort, separate from the roughly 670-subject first cohort.

The sequenced sample consisted of PBMCs. The receptor's source is a young woman in good health and CMV-seronegative. The V gene is TRBV5-4, the J gene TRBJ1-4, with a weak D call TRBD1 (6 bases). The CDR3 DNA reads TGTGCCAGCAGCGTACTACAGGGAGTAGGGGAAAAACTGTTTTTT. Translating it yields CASSVLQGVGEKLFF.